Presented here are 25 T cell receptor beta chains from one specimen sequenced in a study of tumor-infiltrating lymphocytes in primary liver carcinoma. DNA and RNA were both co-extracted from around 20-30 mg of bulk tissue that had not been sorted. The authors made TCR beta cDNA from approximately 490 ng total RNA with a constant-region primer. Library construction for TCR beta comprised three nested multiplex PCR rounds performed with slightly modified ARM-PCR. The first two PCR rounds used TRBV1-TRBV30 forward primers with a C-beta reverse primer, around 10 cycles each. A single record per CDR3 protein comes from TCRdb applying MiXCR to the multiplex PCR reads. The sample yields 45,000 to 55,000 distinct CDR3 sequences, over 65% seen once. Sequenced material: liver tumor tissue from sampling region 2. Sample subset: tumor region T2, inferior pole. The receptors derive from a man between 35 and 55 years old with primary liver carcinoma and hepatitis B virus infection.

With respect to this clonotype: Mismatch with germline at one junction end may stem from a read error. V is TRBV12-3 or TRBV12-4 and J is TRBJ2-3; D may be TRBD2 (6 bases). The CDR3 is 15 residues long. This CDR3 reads CVSSLSTGAEDTQYF. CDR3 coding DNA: TGTGTCAGCAGTTTATCAACGGGAGCGGAAGATACGCAGTATTTT.

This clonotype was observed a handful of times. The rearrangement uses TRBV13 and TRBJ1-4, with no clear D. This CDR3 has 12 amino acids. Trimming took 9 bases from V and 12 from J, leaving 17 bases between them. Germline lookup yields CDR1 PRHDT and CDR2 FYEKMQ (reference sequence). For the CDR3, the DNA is TGTGCCAGTAGGAGGTTAGGCGAAGAACTGTTTTTT. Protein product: CASRRLGEELFF. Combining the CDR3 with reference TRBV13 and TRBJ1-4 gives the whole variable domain AAGVIQSPRHLIKEKRETATLKCYPIPRHDTVYWYQQGPGQDPQFLISFYEKMQSDKGSIPDRFSAQQFSDYHSELNMSSLELGDSALYFCASRRLGEELFFGSGTQLSVL.

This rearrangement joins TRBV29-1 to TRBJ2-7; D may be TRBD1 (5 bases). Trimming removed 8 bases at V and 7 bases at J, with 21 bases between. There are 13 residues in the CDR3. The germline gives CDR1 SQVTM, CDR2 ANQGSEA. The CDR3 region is CSTRLTVHDEQYF. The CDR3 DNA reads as TGCAGCACAAGGCTGACAGTCCATGATGAGCAGTACTTC.

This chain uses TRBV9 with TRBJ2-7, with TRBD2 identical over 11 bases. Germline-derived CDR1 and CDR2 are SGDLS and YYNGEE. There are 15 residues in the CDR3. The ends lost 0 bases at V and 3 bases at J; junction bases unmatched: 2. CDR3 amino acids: CASSVEGTSGYEQYF. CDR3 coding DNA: TGTGCCAGCAGCGTAGAAGGGACTAGCGGCTACGAGCAGTACTTC.

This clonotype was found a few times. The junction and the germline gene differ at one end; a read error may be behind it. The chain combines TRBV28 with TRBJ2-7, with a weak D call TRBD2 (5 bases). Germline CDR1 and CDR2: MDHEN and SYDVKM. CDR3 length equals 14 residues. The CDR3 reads CTSGGQTVYNEQYF. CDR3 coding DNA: TGTACCAGCGGAGGCCAGACGGTGTATAATGAGCAGTACTTC.

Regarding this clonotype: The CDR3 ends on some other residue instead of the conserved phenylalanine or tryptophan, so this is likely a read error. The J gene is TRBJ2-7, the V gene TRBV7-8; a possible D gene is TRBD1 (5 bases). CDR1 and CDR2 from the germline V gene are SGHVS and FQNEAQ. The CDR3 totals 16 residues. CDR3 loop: CASSLRTQTVSYEQYI. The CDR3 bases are TGTGCCAGTAGCTTACGGACCCAGACAGTCTCCTACGAGCAGTACATC.

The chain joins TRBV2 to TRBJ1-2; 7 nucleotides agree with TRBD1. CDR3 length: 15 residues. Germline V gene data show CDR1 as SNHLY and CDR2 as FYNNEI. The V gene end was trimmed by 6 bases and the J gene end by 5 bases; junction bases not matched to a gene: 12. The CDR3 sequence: CASSEPREGAYGYTF. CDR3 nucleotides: TGTGCCAGCAGCGAGCCCCGGGAGGGGGCTTATGGCTACACCTTC.

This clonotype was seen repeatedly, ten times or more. In DNA form, the CDR3 reads TGTGCCAGCAGCCCCCAACCGGGACTAGGGATGTCCAATGAGCAGTTCTTC. Amino acid sequence: CASSPQPGLGMSNEQFF. V is TRBV7-3 and J is TRBJ2-1, with 8 bases lining up with TRBD2. The V gene end was trimmed by 5 bases and the J gene end by 6 bases; junction bases not matched to a gene: 15. Germline lookup yields CDR1 SGHTA and CDR2 FQGTGA. This CDR3 is built from 17 residues.

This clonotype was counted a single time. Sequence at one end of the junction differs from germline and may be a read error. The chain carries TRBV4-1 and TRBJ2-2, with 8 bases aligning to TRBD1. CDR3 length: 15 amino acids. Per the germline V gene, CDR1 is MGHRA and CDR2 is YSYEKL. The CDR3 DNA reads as TGCGACAGCAGTCGGGACAGGATTCTCACCGGGGAGCTGTTTTTT. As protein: CDSSRDRILTGELFF.

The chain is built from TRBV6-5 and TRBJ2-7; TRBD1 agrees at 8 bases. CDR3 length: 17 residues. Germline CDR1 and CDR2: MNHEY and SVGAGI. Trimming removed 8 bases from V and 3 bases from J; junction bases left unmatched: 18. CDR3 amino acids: CASRQSTGQADIYEQYF. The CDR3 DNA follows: TGTGCCAGCCGTCAATCCACGGGACAGGCGGATATCTACGAGCAGTACTTC.

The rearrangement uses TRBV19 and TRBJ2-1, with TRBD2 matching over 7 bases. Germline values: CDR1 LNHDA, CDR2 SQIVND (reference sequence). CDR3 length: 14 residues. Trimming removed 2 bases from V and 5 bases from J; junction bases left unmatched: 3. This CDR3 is CASSIREDDNEQFF. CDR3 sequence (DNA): TGTGCCAGTAGTATACGGGAGGATGACAATGAGCAGTTCTTC.

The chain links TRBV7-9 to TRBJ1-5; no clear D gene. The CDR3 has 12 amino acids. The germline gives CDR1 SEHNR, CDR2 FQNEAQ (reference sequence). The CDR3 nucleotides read TGTACCAACAGCCCTAGCAATCAGCCCCAGCATTTT. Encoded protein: CTNSPSNQPQHF.

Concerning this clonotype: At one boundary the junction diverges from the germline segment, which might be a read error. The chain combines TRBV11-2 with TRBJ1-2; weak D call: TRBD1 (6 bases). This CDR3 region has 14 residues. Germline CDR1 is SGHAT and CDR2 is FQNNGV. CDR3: CASRGRDTTYGYTF. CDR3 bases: TGTGCGAGCAGAGGGAGGGACACCACATATGGCTACACCTTC.

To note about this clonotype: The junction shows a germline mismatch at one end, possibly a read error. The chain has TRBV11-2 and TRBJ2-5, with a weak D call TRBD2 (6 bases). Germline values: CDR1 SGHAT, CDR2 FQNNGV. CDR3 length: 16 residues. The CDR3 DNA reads TGTACCAGCAGATCCTGGGACTCGGCTCACCAAGAGATCCAGTACTTC. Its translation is CTSRSWDSAHQEIQYF.

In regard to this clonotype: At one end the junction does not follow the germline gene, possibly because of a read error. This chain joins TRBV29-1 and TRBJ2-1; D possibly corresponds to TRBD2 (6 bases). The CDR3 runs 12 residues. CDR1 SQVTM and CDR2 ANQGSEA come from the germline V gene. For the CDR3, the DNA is TGCGGCGTTGTTTTAGCGGCTATGCAGCAGTTCTTC. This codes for CGVVLAAMQQFF.

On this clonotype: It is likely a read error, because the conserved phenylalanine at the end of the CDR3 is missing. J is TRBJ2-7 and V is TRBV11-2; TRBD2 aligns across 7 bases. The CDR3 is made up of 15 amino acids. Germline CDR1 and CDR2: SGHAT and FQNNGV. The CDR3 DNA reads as TGTGTCGGCAGCTTAGCTCGGGGGAGGGATATCGAGCAGTACTTA. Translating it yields CVGSLARGRDIEQYL.

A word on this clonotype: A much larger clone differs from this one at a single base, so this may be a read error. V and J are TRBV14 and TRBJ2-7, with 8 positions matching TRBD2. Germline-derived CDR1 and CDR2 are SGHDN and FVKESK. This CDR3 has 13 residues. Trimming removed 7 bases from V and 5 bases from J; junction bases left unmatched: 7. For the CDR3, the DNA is TGTGCCAGCATTCTCACTAGCGGCAACGAGCAGTACTTC. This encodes CASILTSGNEQYF.

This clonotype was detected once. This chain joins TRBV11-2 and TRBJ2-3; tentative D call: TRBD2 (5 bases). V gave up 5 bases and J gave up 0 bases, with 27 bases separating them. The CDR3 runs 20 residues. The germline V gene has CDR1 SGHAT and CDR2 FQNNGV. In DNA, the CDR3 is TGTGCCAGCAGCCCCCATGACCCCCAGCAGATAGCGATAAGCACAGATACGCAGTATTTT. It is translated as CASSPHDPQQIAISTDTQYF.

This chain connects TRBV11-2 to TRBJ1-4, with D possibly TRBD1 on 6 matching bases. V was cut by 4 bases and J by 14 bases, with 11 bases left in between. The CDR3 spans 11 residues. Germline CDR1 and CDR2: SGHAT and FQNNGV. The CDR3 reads CASSSQGPLFF. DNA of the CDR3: TGTGCCAGCAGCTCACAGGGCCCGCTGTTTTTT.

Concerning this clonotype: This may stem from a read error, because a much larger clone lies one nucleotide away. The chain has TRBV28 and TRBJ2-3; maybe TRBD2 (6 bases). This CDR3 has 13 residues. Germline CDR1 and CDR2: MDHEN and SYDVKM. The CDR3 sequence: CASSQGLTYTQYF. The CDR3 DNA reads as TGTGCCAGCAGTCAGGGACTCACATATACGCAGTATTTT.

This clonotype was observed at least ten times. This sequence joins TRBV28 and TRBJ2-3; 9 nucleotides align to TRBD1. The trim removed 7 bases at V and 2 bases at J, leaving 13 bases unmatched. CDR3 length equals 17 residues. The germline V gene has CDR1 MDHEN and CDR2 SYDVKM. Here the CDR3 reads CASTKGTGGHFTDTQYF. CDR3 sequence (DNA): TGTGCCAGCACGAAGGGAACAGGGGGCCATTTCACAGATACGCAGTATTTT.

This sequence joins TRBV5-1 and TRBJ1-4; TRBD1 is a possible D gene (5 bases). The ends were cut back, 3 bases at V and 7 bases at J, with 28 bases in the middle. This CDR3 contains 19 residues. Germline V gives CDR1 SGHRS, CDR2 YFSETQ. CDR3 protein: CASSSGVLEPAQDAEKLFF. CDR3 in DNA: TGCGCCAGCAGCTCGGGTGTCTTAGAGCCGGCACAGGACGCTGAAAAACTGTTTTTT.

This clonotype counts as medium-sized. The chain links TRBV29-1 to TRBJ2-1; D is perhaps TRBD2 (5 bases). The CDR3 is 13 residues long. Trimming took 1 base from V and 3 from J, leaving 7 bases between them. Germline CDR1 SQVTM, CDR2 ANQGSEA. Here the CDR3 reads CSVEGTDYNEQFF. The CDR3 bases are TGCAGCGTTGAAGGGACTGACTACAATGAGCAGTTCTTC.

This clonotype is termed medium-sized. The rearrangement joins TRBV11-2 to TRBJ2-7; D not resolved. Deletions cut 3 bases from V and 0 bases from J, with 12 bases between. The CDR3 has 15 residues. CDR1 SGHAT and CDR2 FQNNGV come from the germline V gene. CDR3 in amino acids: CASSLAASSSYEQYF. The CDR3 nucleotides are TGTGCCAGCAGCTTGGCTGCGTCTAGCTCCTACGAGCAGTACTTC.

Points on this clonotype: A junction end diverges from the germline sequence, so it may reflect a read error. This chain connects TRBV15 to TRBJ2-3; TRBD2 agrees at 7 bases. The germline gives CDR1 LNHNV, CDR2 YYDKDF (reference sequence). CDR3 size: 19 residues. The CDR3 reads CTTSGYLVGGPYEADTQYF. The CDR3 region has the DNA TGTACCACCAGCGGGTACCTAGTGGGAGGGCCTTATGAGGCAGATACGCAGTATTTT.